This entry lists 24 T cell receptor beta chains sequenced from one sample in a study of control samples from healthy donors and cancer patients. Assay: immunoSEQ multiplex PCR; the TCRdb copy retains only in-frame clones and omits some. The repertoire consists of about 55,000 clones, with approximately 85% occurring once and the leading ten covering more than 3.5%. Sequencing was done on a sample of blood. The receptors shown here come from a man in his fifties in good health.

The chain is built from TRBV19 and TRBJ2-3; no reliable D call. Germline CDR1 and CDR2: LNHDA and SQIVND (reference sequence). The CDR3 contains 14 residues. V lost 4 bases, J lost 2 bases, and 10 bases lay in between. The CDR3 loop is CASSRRIDTDTQYF. The DNA for the CDR3 is TGTGCCAGTAGTAGGCGGATAGACACAGATACGCAGTATTTT.

The V gene is TRBV30, the J gene TRBJ2-7, with TRBD2 matching 7 bases. The CDR3 totals 13 residues. Germline V lookup: CDR1 GTSNPN, CDR2 SVGIG (reference sequence). V trimming: 3 bases; J trimming: 2 bases; junction bases outside the gene matches: 4. DNA of the CDR3: TGTGCCTGGAGAACTAGCGCCACCTACGAGCAGTACTTC. Protein product: CAWRTSATYEQYF.

V usage is TRBV29-1 and J usage is TRBJ1-1; D perhaps matches TRBD1 (5 bases). There are 12 residues in the CDR3. Trimming removed 4 bases at V and 6 bases at J, with 12 bases between. Germline CDR1 is SQVTM and CDR2 is ANQGSEA. DNA of the CDR3: TGCAGCGTTGGCCGCCTGGGGGCTGAAGCTTTCTTT. As protein: CSVGRLGAEAFF.

This clone was seen only a few times. This sequence joins TRBV6-5 and TRBJ2-4; 8 bases match TRBD1. Germline lookup yields CDR1 MNHEY and CDR2 SVGAGI. With 5 bases clipped from V and 6 bases from J, the junction kept 3 bases outside the gene matches. This CDR3 region has 13 residues. The CDR3 sequence is CASSRTGTNIQYF. In DNA form, the CDR3 reads TGTGCCAGCAGTCGGACAGGGACAAACATTCAGTACTTC.

V usage is TRBV15 and J usage is TRBJ1-4; 8 bases match TRBD1. Germline CDR1 and CDR2: LNHNV and YYDKDF (reference sequence). The CDR3 loop spans 14 amino acids. The V gene end was trimmed by 3 bases and the J gene end by 6 bases; junction bases not matched to a gene: 3. CDR3 amino acids: CATSRDRVDEKLFF. DNA of the CDR3: TGTGCCACCAGCAGGGACAGGGTCGATGAAAAACTGTTTTTT. Complete variable domain (other parts from reference TRBV15 and TRBJ1-4): DAMVIQNPRYQVTQFGKPVTLSCSQTLNHNVMYWYQQKSSQAPKLLFHYYDKDFNNEADTPDNFQSRRPNTSFCFLDIRSPGLGDTAMYLCATSRDRVDEKLFFGSGTQLSVL.

The chain links TRBV12-3 or TRBV12-4 to TRBJ1-2, with a weak D call TRBD1 (6 bases). The CDR3 runs 12 residues. Trimming cost V 7 bases and J 4 bases, with 10 bases left between them. CDR3 in amino acids: CASKGQGYGYTF. CDR3 nucleotide sequence: TGTGCCAGCAAGGGACAAGGCTATGGCTACACCTTC.

The V gene is TRBV7-9, the J gene TRBJ2-1, with D tentatively TRBD1 (6 bases). Germline values: CDR1 SEHNR, CDR2 FQNEAQ (reference sequence). Trimming took off 5 bases at V and 0 bases at J, with 17 bases between the two ends. The CDR3 runs 17 residues. In DNA form, the CDR3 reads TGTGCCAGCAGCCTTATCACAGGGACGGGCTCCTACAATGAGCAGTTCTTC. Encoded protein: CASSLITGTGSYNEQFF.

The gene calls are TRBV6-5 and TRBJ1-1, with 8 bases aligning to TRBD1. J gave up 1 base and V 8 bases, and 6 bases lay outside the gene matches. The CDR3 loop spans 14 amino acids. Germline CDR1 is MNHEY and CDR2 is SVGAGI. The CDR3 reads CASGNTGGNTEAFF. The CDR3 region has the DNA TGTGCCAGCGGCAACACAGGGGGGAACACTGAAGCTTTCTTT.

The chain is built from TRBV29-1 and TRBJ2-7; 8 nucleotides line up with TRBD1. The CDR3 contains 14 residues. Looked up from germline, CDR1 is SQVTM and CDR2 is ANQGSEA. The ends lost 4 bases at V and 3 bases at J; junction bases unmatched: 8. DNA for the CDR3: TGCAGCGTTGGAGGGGAAGGGACAGGCTACGAGCAGTACTTC. The encoded protein is CSVGGEGTGYEQYF.

The rearrangement uses TRBV6-2 or TRBV6-3 and TRBJ2-1; D is uncertain. Germline values: CDR1 MNHEY, CDR2 SVGEGT. V gave up 5 bases and J gave up 7 bases, with 21 bases separating them. The CDR3 has 16 residues. The CDR3 protein is CASSPVGLHPRNEQFF. The CDR3, as DNA: TGTGCCAGCAGTCCAGTCGGGCTCCACCCCCGGAATGAGCAGTTCTTC.

This chain connects TRBV3-1 (or the pseudogene TRBV3-2) to TRBJ1-1, with 7 bases matching TRBD1. CDR1 and CDR2 (germline): LGHDT, YNNKEL (reference sequence). Trimming took 6 bases from V and 0 from J; bases not matched to a gene: 4. CDR3 size: 14 residues. CDR3 nucleotide sequence: TGTGCCAGCAGTCCACAGGGGATGAACACTGAAGCTTTCTTT. Its translation is CASSPQGMNTEAFF.

This clone was observed a single time. V usage is TRBV19 and J usage is TRBJ2-1; TRBD2 matches at 7 bases. The V and J ends lost 3 bases and 3 bases, in that order; junction bases with no gene match: 14. Germline V gives CDR1 LNHDA, CDR2 SQIVND (reference sequence). CDR3 length equals 18 residues. CDR3 sequence reads: CASSMGGRALSIYNEQFF. The CDR3 region has the DNA TGTGCCAGTAGTATGGGTGGGAGGGCCCTTTCAATCTACAATGAGCAGTTCTTC.

The chain recombines TRBV12-3 or TRBV12-4 with TRBJ1-5, with 7 positions matching TRBD1. V dropped 5 bases and J dropped 6; count of bases not matched to a gene: 4. The CDR3 runs 13 residues. The CDR3 nucleotides are TGTGCCAGCAGTATACAGGGGAGTCAGCCCCAGCATTTT. Translated, it gives CASSIQGSQPQHF.

The chain employs TRBV6-5 and TRBJ2-7, with 8 bases that match TRBD2. This CDR3 is built from 15 residues. The trim removed 0 bases at V and 4 bases at J, leaving 5 bases unmatched. The germline V gene encodes CDR1 MNHEY and CDR2 SVGAGI. The CDR3 loop is CASSYSRAGEYEQYF. Written as DNA, the CDR3 is TGTGCCAGCAGTTACTCACGAGCGGGAGAGTACGAGCAGTACTTC.

The genes are TRBV28 and TRBJ1-1; D is unclear. This CDR3 spans 14 amino acids. Per germline, CDR1 MDHEN and CDR2 SYDVKM. V gave up 11 bases and J gave up 4 bases, with 20 bases separating them. The CDR3 nucleotides are TGTGCCTCCTCGGAAGGTGTGCAGATCACTGAAGCTTTCTTT. Amino acid sequence: CASSEGVQITEAFF.

V is TRBV5-1 and J is TRBJ1-4; D possibly corresponds to TRBD1 (6 bases). Germline V CDR1 and CDR2: SGHRS, YFSETQ. The CDR3 loop spans 15 amino acids. V lost 4 bases to trimming and J lost 3 bases, with 13 bases between them. The CDR3 sequence is CASSDTGSPNEKLFF. In nucleotides, the CDR3 is TGCGCCAGCAGCGATACAGGGTCCCCTAATGAAAAACTGTTTTTT.

This chain uses TRBV13 with TRBJ1-5; 7 bases match TRBD1. Germline CDR1 and CDR2: PRHDT and FYEKMQ (reference sequence). The CDR3 has 16 residues. V shed 4 bases, J shed 2 bases, and the junction held 8 bases outside the gene matches. This chain's CDR3 is CASSCRQGVGNQPQHF. The DNA of the CDR3 is TGTGCCAGCAGCTGCCGACAGGGAGTAGGCAATCAGCCCCAGCATTTT.

The rearrangement links TRBV3-1 (or the pseudogene TRBV3-2) to TRBJ1-2, with D possibly TRBD1 on 6 matching bases. The V end lost 1 base, the J end lost 5 bases, and 17 bases lay between the germline ends. This CDR3 contains 16 residues. CDR1 and CDR2 (germline): LGHDT, YNNKEL (reference sequence). The CDR3 nucleotides are TGTGCCAGCAGCCAAGGGGACACGGTCTTTCAGTATGGCTACACCTTC. Translated: CASSQGDTVFQYGYTF.

This chain connects TRBV6-2 or TRBV6-3 to TRBJ2-2; 8 bases align to TRBD2. V shed 2 bases, J shed 2 bases, and the junction held 4 bases outside the gene matches. This CDR3 spans 16 amino acids. Germline CDR1 reads MNHEY; CDR2 reads SVGEGT. DNA for the CDR3: TGTGCCAGCAGTTACGGGAGCGGGAGTAACACCGGGGAGCTGTTTTTT. Residues: CASSYGSGSNTGELFF.

This clone was observed a single time. The DNA for the CDR3 is TGTGCCAGCAGCTTGTCGACGGGGCCTCCACTCGGGGAGCTGTTTTTT. Translation gives CASSLSTGPPLGELFF. The chain joins TRBV11-1 to TRBJ2-2; either TRBD1 or TRBD2 may fit D (5 bases each). The germline CDR1 and CDR2 sequences are SGHAT and FQDESV (reference sequence). There are 16 residues in the CDR3. Trimming left V 3 bases short and J 7 bases short, with 18 bases between.

This rearrangement joins TRBV28 to TRBJ1-2; D is unresolved. The CDR3 length is 13 residues. V lost 2 bases, J lost 3 bases, and 7 bases lay in between. Germline lookup yields CDR1 MDHEN and CDR2 SYDVKM. CDR3 sequence reads: CASSLVTDYGYTF. Here the CDR3 DNA reads TGTGCCAGCAGTTTAGTGACGGACTATGGCTACACCTTC.

The chain recombines TRBV27 with TRBJ2-7, with TRBD2 matching 9 bases. V lost 2 bases to trimming and J lost 2 bases; unmatched junction nucleotides: 7. Germline V CDR1 and CDR2: MNHEY, SMNVEV (reference sequence). The CDR3 spans 16 residues. This chain's CDR3 is CASSLEASGTAYEQYF. The DNA of the CDR3 is TGTGCCAGCAGTTTAGAGGCTAGCGGGACAGCCTACGAGCAGTACTTC.

This chain connects TRBV6-4 to TRBJ2-5, with 8 nucleotides matching TRBD2. This CDR3 spans 14 amino acids. CDR1 is MRHNA, CDR2 SNTAGT, per germline. Germline trimming cut 4 bases from V and 6 bases from J; bases unmatched to any gene: 7. The CDR3 spells CASSGREGRKTQYF. CDR3 coding DNA: TGTGCCAGCAGTGGACGGGAGGGCCGGAAGACCCAGTACTTC.

This rearrangement joins TRBV11-2 to TRBJ2-7, with 13 bases aligning to TRBD2. J gave up 2 bases and V 5 bases, and 12 bases lay outside the gene matches. CDR1 is SGHAT and CDR2 is FQNNGV in the germline V gene. The CDR3 extends over 18 amino acids. CDR3 in DNA: TGTGCCAGCAGCCGAAGTCCCGGGACTAGCGGGACCCCCTACGAGCAGTACTTC. Its translation: CASSRSPGTSGTPYEQYF.